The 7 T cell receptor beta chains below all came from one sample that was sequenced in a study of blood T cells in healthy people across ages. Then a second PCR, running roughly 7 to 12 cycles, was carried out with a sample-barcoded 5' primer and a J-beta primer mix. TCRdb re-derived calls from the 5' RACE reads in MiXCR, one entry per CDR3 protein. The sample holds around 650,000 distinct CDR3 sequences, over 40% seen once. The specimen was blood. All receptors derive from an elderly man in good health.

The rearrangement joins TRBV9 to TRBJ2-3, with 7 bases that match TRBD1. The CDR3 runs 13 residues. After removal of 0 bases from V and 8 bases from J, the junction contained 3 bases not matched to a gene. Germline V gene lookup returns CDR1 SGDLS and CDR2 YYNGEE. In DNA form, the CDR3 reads TGTGCCAGCAGCGTAGATCGACAGGGTACGCAGTATTTT. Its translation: CASSVDRQGTQYF. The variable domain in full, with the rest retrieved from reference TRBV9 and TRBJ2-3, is DSGVTQTPKHLITATGQRVTLRCSPRSGDLSVYWYQQSLDQGLQFLIQYYNGEERAKGNILERFSAQQFPDLHSELNLSSLELGDSALYFCASSVDRQGTQYFGPGTRLTVL.

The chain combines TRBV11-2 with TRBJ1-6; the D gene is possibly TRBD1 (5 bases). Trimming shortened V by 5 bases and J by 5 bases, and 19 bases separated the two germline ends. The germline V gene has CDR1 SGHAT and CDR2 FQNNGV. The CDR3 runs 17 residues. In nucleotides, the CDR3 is TGTGCCAGCAGCCGGGGCGGGGCCCGCGCGGATAATTCACCCCTCCACTTT. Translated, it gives CASSRGGARADNSPLHF.

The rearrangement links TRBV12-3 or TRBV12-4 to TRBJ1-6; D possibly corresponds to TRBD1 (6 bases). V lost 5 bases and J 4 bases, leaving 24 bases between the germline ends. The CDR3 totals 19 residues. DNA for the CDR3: TGTGCCAGCAGTGGGGGGCTGAGGGCCACCGCGGGGTATAATTCACCCCTCCACTTT. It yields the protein CASSGGLRATAGYNSPLHF.

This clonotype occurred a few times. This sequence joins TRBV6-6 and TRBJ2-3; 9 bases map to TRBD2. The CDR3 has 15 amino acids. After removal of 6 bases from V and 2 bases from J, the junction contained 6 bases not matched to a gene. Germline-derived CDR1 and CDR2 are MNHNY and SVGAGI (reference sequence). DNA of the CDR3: TGTGCCAGCAGGAATAGCGGGGGCCCCACAGATACGCAGTATTTT. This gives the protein CASRNSGGPTDTQYF.

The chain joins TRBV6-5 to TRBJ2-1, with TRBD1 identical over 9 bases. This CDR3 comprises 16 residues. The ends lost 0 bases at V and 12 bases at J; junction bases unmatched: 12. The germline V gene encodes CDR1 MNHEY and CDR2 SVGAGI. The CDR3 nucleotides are TGTGCCAGCAGTTACTCGTTGGGACAGGGAGGATATGTGCAGTTCTTC. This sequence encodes CASSYSLGQGGYVQFF.

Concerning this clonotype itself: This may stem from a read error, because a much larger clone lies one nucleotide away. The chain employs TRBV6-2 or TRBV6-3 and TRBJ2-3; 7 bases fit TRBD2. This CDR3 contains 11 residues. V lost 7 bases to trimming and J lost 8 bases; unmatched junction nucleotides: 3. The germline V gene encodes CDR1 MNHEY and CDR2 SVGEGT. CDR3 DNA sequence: TGTGCCAGCACGGGAGGTTTTACGCAGTATTTT. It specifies CASTGGFTQYF.

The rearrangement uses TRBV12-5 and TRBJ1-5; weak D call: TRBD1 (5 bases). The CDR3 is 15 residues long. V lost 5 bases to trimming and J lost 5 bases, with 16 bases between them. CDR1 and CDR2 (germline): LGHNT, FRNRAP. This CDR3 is CASGLEGPADQPQHF. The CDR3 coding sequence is TGTGCTAGTGGTCTTGAGGGACCGGCGGATCAGCCCCAGCATTTT. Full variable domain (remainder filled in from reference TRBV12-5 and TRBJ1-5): DARVTQTPRHKVTEMGQEVTMRCQPILGHNTVFWYRQTMMQGLELLAYFRNRAPLDDSGMPKDRFSAEMPDATLATLKIQPSEPRDSAVYFCASGLEGPADQPQHFGDGTRLSIL.